Presented here are 22 T cell receptor beta chains from one specimen sequenced in a study of OX40 agonist ivuxolimab in advanced cancers. The assay was immunoSEQ multiplex PCR, and TCRdb's table has in-frame clones only and misses some. The sample gives roughly 65,000 clones, more than 75% of which show up once; approximately 0.39% is in the top ten. This material consisted of CD4+ or CD8+ T cells sorted from blood, taken in a trial of the OX40 agonist ivuxolimab. Receptors originate from an adult with an advanced solid tumor such as melanoma, head and neck, liver or kidney cancer.

The chain joins TRBV11-3 to TRBJ2-7; D possibly corresponds to TRBD2 (5 bases). The CDR3 totals 13 residues. Germline CDR1 and CDR2: SGHNT and YENEEA. V lost 5 bases and J 5 bases, leaving 13 bases between the germline ends. The CDR3 region is CASSQRWAHEQYF. CDR3 DNA: TGTGCCAGCAGCCAGCGGTGGGCTCACGAGCAGTACTTC.

DNA for the CDR3: TGCGCCAGCAGCCTCATGGGACAGCCGAACACCGGGGAGCTGTTTTTT. This sequence encodes CASSLMGQPNTGELFF. The chain combines TRBV5-1 with TRBJ2-2, with 7 bases matching TRBD1. Germline assignment: CDR1 SGHRS and CDR2 YFSETQ. The CDR3 is 16 residues long. Trimming took 4 bases from V and 0 from J; bases not matched to a gene: 6.

The chain employs TRBV30 and TRBJ2-1; 7 bases are shared with TRBD1. The trim removed 2 bases at V and 4 bases at J, leaving 11 bases unmatched. In germline, CDR1 is GTSNPN, CDR2 SVGIG (reference sequence). The CDR3 has 16 residues. This CDR3 reads CAWSLTGDGSYNEQFF. CDR3 nucleotide sequence: TGTGCCTGGAGTCTAACAGGGGATGGATCATACAATGAGCAGTTCTTC.

This CDR3 reads CASSLAYRGHNEQFF. CDR3 DNA sequence: TGTGCCAGCAGCTTAGCTTACAGGGGGCACAATGAGCAGTTCTTC. The V call is TRBV7-6, the J call TRBJ2-1, with TRBD1 matching 9 bases. Losses at the gene ends were 0 bases for V and 5 bases for J; bases not matched to a gene: 2. CDR1 and CDR2 from the germline V gene are SGHVS and FNYEAQ. The CDR3 runs to 15 residues.

The chain combines TRBV7-2 with TRBJ2-7, with 8 bases identical to TRBD2. V lost 6 bases, J lost 1 base, and 11 bases stayed unmatched. Germline V gives CDR1 SGHTA, CDR2 FQGNSA. The CDR3 has 16 amino acids. The CDR3 sequence: CASSPGGRSRSYEQYF. CDR3 DNA: TGTGCCAGCAGTCCGGGGGGGAGAAGTAGGTCCTACGAGCAGTACTTC.

Concerning this clone itself: One end of the junction does not line up with germline, which may come from a read error. The chain employs TRBV5-1 and TRBJ2-5; weak D call: TRBD1 (5 bases). The germline gives CDR1 SGHRS, CDR2 YFSETQ. This CDR3 is 16 amino acids long. CDR3 DNA sequence: TGCGCCAGCAGTTTGGAGATCTATGGGGCCCAAGAGACCCAGTACTTC. It yields the protein CASSLEIYGAQETQYF.

The rearrangement links TRBV5-1 to TRBJ1-5, with D uncertain. The V end was cut by 0 bases, the J end by 2 bases, with 12 bases between. Per germline, CDR1 SGHRS and CDR2 YFSETQ. The CDR3 is 16 residues long. In DNA form, the CDR3 reads TGCGCCAGCAGCTTGGGAGGGCATGAGGGCAATCAGCCCCAGCATTTT. Translated, it gives CASSLGGHEGNQPQHF.

This clone turned up a few times. This sequence joins TRBV9 and TRBJ2-3, with 7 bases matching TRBD2. V shed 2 bases, J shed 1 base, and the junction held 1 base outside the gene matches. The CDR3 spans 14 residues. Germline CDR1 SGDLS, CDR2 YYNGEE. The CDR3 bases are TGTGCCAGCAGCGTCCTAGCGGGCACAGATACGCAGTATTTT. Translated, it gives CASSVLAGTDTQYF. Using reference TRBV9 and TRBJ2-3 for the parts outside the CDR3, the full variable domain is DSGVTQTPKHLITATGQRVTLRCSPRSGDLSVYWYQQSLDQGLQFLIQYYNGEERAKGNILERFSAQQFPDLHSELNLSSLELGDSALYFCASSVLAGTDTQYFGPGTRLTVL.

The rearrangement links TRBV6-1 to TRBJ2-7; TRBD1 is a possible D gene (5 bases). The CDR3 totals 13 residues. Trimming took off 6 bases at V and 6 bases at J, with 15 bases between the two ends. Germline V CDR1 and CDR2: MNHNS, SASEGT. CDR3 amino acids: CASSASSQGEQYF. CDR3 sequence (DNA): TGTGCCAGCAGCGCCTCTAGTCAGGGCGAGCAGTACTTC.

The chain carries TRBV7-9 and TRBJ1-5; D is unclear. The CDR3 sequence is 16 residues long. V dropped 4 bases and J dropped 1 base, with 14 bases sitting between them. The germline CDR1 and CDR2 sequences are SEHNR and FQNEAQ (reference sequence). CDR3 sequence reads: CASSSALPGSNQPQHF. The DNA of the CDR3 is TGTGCCAGCAGCTCGGCCCTCCCGGGGAGCAATCAGCCCCAGCATTTT. Together with reference TRBV7-9 and TRBJ1-5, the CDR3 gives the full variable domain: DTGVSQNPRHKITKRGQNVTFRCDPISEHNRLYWYRQTLGQGPEFLTYFQNEAQLEKSRLLSDRFSAERPKGSFSTLEIQRTEQGDSAMYLCASSSALPGSNQPQHFGDGTRLSIL.

This chain joins TRBV21-1 and TRBJ2-7. TRBV21-1 corresponds to a pseudogene. The CDR3 sequence is 14 residues long. CDR3 sequence (DNA): TGTGCCAGCAGCAGCGAAGGGACGACCTACGAGCAGTACTTC. This gives the protein CASSSEGTTYEQYF.

The genes are TRBV7-9 and TRBJ2-7, with a possible D match to TRBD1 (5 bases). CDR3 size: 15 residues. Between the trimmed V and J ends, which lost 1 base and 3 bases, there was a span of 13 bases. Germline V lookup: CDR1 SEHNR, CDR2 FQNEAQ (reference sequence). The CDR3 protein is CASSLGKTVNYEQYF. As DNA, the CDR3 is TGTGCCAGCAGCTTAGGTAAGACAGTGAACTACGAGCAGTACTTC.

This chain connects TRBV4-2 to TRBJ1-5, with 7 bases lining up with TRBD1. This CDR3 is 17 amino acids long. CDR1 is LGHNA, CDR2 YNFKEQ, per germline. Unmatched junction bases numbered 10, after V lost 3 bases and J lost 2 bases. The CDR3 nucleotides read TGTGCCAGCAGCCAGGCGTCCCGGACAGGCGGCAATCAGCCCCAGCATTTT. It is translated as CASSQASRTGGNQPQHF.

The chain is built from TRBV5-1 and TRBJ2-2, with D possibly being TRBD1 (6 bases). The CDR3 runs to 16 residues. V lost 4 bases, J lost 4 bases, and 17 bases lay in between. Per the germline V gene, CDR1 is SGHRS and CDR2 is YFSETQ. The CDR3 DNA sequence: TGCGCCAGCAGCCTGAGGGCCCTACAGGGCACCGGGGAGCTGTTTTTT. Amino acids: CASSLRALQGTGELFF. Looking up the rest from reference TRBV5-1 and TRBJ2-2 gives the full variable domain: KAGVTQTPRYLIKTRGQQVTLSCSPISGHRSVSWYQQTPGQGLQFLFEYFSETQRNKGNFPGRFSGRQFSNSRSEMNVSTLELGDSALYLCASSLRALQGTGELFFGEGSRLTVL.

The V gene is TRBV7-6, the J gene TRBJ2-5, with 12 bases identical to TRBD2. The germline V gene has CDR1 SGHVS and CDR2 FNYEAQ. Germline trimming cut 4 bases from V and 4 bases from J; bases unmatched to any gene: 4. This CDR3 comprises 15 residues. The CDR3 nucleotides are TGTGCCAGCAGCTCTAGCGGGGGGGACCGAGAGACCCAGTACTTC. This gives the protein CASSSSGGDRETQYF.

This clone appeared once. This chain uses TRBV14 with TRBJ2-7, with D maybe TRBD2 (6 bases). Germline V gene lookup returns CDR1 SGHDN and CDR2 FVKESK. The V and J ends lost 0 bases and 2 bases respectively, with 23 bases between them. The CDR3 covers 19 residues. The CDR3 nucleotides read TGTGCCAGCAGCCAAGACGCTGGAGGGAAGGCCAGCTCTCCCTACGAGCAGTACTTC. It codes for CASSQDAGGKASSPYEQYF.

This chain links TRBV5-4 with TRBJ2-7, with D perhaps given as TRBD1 or TRBD2 (5 bases each). Germline V gene sequence: CDR1 SGHNT, CDR2 YYREEE (reference sequence). V lost 3 bases and J 6 bases, leaving 19 bases between the germline ends. This CDR3 contains 15 residues. CDR3 amino acids: CASSSRGLGASEQYF. In nucleotides, the CDR3 is TGTGCCAGCAGCTCCCGAGGGCTAGGGGCCAGCGAGCAGTACTTC.

With respect to this clone: The same CDR3 also results from other DNA sequences found in this sample. The CDR3, as DNA: TGTGCCAGTAGTATAGATCGACAGGGAAGAGAGACCCAGTACTTC. It codes for CASSIDRQGRETQYF. The rearrangement uses TRBV19 and TRBJ2-5, with 7 nucleotides matching TRBD1. The CDR3 is made up of 15 amino acids. V shed 0 bases and J 4 bases; nucleotides not matched to a gene: 5. Per germline, CDR1 LNHDA and CDR2 SQIVND (reference sequence).

This chain uses TRBV10-3 with TRBJ2-5, with a possible D match to TRBD2 (7 bases). CDR1 is ENHRY and CDR2 is SYGVKD in the germline V gene. V was clipped by 10 bases and J by 3 bases, with 12 bases between them. The CDR3 spans 12 residues. The DNA of the CDR3 is TGTGCCAGCGGGGGCGGCGAAGAGACCCAGTACTTC. Its protein is CASGGGEETQYF.

This clone showed up just once. The gene calls are TRBV7-8 and TRBJ1-4; TRBD1 matches 9 bases. This CDR3 contains 13 residues. V lost 3 bases to trimming and J lost 14 bases; unmatched junction nucleotides: 7. The germline CDR1 and CDR2 sequences are SGHVS and FQNEAQ. CDR3 region: CASSLGGDRALFF. The CDR3 DNA reads TGTGCCAGCAGCTTGGGGGGGGACAGGGCCCTGTTTTTT.

This sequence joins TRBV9 and TRBJ2-2, with TRBD1 identical over 9 bases. J was trimmed by 5 bases and V by 4 bases; bases with no gene match: 6. The CDR3 is made up of 15 amino acids. Per the germline V gene, CDR1 is SGDLS and CDR2 is YYNGEE. The chain's CDR3 is CASSPRQGETGELFF. For the CDR3, the DNA is TGTGCCAGCAGCCCAAGACAGGGGGAAACCGGGGAGCTGTTTTTT.

The chain recombines TRBV6-5 with TRBJ1-2, with TRBD1 identical over 7 bases. This CDR3 is 15 amino acids long. Germline CDR1 reads MNHEY; CDR2 reads SVGAGI. V trimming: 5 bases; J trimming: 4 bases; junction bases outside the gene matches: 10. In nucleotides, the CDR3 is TGTGCCAGCAGTCTCATTGGAGCAGGGGGCTATGGCTACACCTTC. Protein: CASSLIGAGGYGYTF.